The rows below give T cell receptor beta chains drawn from one sample of a study of T cell responses to AZD1222 COVID-19 vaccine. The data were produced by immunoSEQ multiplex PCR, yet TCRdb's version contains in-frame clones alone and is incomplete. The sample yields about 69,000 clones, over 70% seen once. The source material was peripheral blood, sampled 28 days after the second AZD1222 dose. The receptors stem from an adult who received the AZD1222 COVID-19 vaccine. The CDR3 runs from the conserved cysteine through the conserved F or W. The order of the fields is clone size, D gene, V gene, J gene, CDR3 DNA, CDR3 protein. A D gene is named only where the DNA matches it firmly. Size values are once, few and many counts, or a class for expanded clones, and some rows have none.

NA	NA	TRBV5-1	TRBJ1-2	TGCGCCAGCAGCTCCGCCTTGTATGGCTACACCTTC	CASSSALYGYTF
once	NA	TRBV23-1	TRBJ1-1	TGCGCCAGCAGTCAAACAGCCGAACTGAAGGACACTGAAGCTTTCTTT	CASSQTAELKDTEAFF
NA	NA	TRBV20-1	TRBJ1-2	TGCAGTGCTAGTTTGGGGGGGTATGGCTACACCTTC	CSASLGGYGYTF
few	NA	TRBV7-9	TRBJ2-1	TGTGCCAGCAGCCCGAAGACTAGACTGGGCAGTGAGCAGTTCTTC	CASSPKTRLGSEQFF
NA	NA	TRBV5-6	TRBJ1-2	TGTGCCAGCAGCCTGACAAATAGGGACAATCTGGGAGGCTACACCTTC	CASSLTNRDNLGGYTF
NA	NA	TRBV4-1	TRBJ2-7	TGCGCCAGCAGCCAAGTGAGTGGTGTTGTGGGTGCGCAGTACTTC	CASSQVSGVVGAQYF
NA	NA	TRBV2	TRBJ1-4	TGTGCCAGCAGTGAATACCTGGGGGATCGAGAAAAACTGTTTTTT	CASSEYLGDREKLFF
NA	TRBD1	TRBV3-1/TRBV3-2	TRBJ1-2	TGTGCCAGCAGCCATGGCCTGGGACAGAAAGGCTATGGCTACACCTTC	CASSHGLGQKGYGYTF
NA	TRBD1	TRBV19	TRBJ1-1	TGTGCCAGTAGTATGGACAGGGGGCATGATACTGAAGCTTTCTTT	CASSMDRGHDTEAFF
NA	NA	TRBV19	TRBJ1-5	TGTGCCAGTAGGACGACAGGCATTTATAGCAATCAGCCCCAGCATTTT	CASRTTGIYSNQPQHF
NA	TRBD1	TRBV9	TRBJ1-6	TGTGCCAGCAGCCCATCTGGGACAGGAAATAATTCACCCCTCCACTTT	CASSPSGTGNNSPLHF